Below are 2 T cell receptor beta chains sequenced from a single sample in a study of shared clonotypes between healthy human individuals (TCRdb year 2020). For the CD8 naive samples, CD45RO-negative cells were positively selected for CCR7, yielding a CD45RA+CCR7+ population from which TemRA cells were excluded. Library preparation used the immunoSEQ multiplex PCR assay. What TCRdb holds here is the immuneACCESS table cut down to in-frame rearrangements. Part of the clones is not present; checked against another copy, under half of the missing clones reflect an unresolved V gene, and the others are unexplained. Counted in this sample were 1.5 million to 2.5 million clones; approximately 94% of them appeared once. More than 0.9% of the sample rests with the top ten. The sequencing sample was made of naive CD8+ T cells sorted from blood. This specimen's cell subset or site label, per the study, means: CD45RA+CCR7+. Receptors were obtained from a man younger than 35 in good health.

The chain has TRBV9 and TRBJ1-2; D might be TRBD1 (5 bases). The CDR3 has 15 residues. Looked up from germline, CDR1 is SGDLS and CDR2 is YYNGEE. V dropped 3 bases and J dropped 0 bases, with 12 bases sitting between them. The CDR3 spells CASSARGTSNYGYTF. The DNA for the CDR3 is TGTGCCAGCAGCGCCCGGGGCACCTCTAACTATGGCTACACCTTC.

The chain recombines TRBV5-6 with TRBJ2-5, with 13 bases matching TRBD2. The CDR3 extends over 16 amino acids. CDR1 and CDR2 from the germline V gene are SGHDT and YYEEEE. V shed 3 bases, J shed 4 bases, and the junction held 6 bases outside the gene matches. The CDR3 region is CASSSLAGGPRETQYF. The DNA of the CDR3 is TGTGCCAGCAGCTCACTAGCGGGGGGGCCCCGAGAGACCCAGTACTTC.